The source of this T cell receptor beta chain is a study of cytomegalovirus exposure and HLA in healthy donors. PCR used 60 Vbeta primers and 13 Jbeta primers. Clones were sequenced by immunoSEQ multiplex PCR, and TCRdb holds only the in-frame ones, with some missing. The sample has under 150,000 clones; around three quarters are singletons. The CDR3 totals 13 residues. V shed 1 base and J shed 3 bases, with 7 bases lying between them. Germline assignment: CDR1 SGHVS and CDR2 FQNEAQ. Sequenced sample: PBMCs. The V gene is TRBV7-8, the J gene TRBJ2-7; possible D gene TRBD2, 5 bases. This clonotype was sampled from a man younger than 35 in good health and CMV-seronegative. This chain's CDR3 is CASSLGENYEQYF. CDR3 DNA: TGTGCCAGCAGCTTAGGGGAGAACTACGAGCAGTACTTC.